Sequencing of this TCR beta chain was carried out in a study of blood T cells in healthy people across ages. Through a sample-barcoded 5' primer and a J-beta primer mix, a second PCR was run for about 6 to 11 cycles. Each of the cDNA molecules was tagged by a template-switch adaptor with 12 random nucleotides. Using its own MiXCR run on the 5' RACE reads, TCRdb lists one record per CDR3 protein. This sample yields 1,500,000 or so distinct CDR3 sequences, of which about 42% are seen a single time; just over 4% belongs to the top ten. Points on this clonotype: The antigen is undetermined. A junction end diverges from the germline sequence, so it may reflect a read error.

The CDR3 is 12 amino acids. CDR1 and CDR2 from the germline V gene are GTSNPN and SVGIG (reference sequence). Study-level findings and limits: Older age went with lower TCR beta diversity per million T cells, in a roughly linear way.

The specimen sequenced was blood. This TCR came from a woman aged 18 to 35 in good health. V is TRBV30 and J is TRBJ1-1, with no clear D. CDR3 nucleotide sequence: TGTGCCAGGAGTATAACCGGGACTGAAGCTTTCTTT. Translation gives CARSITGTEAFF.